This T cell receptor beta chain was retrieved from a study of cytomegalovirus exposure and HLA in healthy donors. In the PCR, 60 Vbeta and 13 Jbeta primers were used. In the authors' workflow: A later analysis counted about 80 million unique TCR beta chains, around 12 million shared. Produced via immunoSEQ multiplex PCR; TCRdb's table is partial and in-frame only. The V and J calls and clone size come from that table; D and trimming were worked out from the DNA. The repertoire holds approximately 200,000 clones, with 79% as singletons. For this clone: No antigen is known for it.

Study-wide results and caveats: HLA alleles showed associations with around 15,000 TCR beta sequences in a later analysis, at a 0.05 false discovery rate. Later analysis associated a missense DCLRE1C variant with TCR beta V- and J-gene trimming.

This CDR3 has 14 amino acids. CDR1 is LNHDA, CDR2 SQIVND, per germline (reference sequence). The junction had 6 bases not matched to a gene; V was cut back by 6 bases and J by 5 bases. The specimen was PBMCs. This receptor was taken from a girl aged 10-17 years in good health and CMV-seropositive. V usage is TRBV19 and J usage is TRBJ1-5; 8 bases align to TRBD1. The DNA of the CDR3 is TGTGCCAGTAGCCAAACAGGGGGTGATCAGCCCCAGCATTTT. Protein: CASSQTGGDQPQHF.